Below are 27 T cell receptor beta chains sequenced from a single sample in a study of CD8+CD57+ T cells in acquired aplastic anemia. For CDR3 and TCR beta VDJ profiling, genomic DNA was the template used. Using its own MiXCR run on the reads, TCRdb lists one record per CDR3 protein. The sample has under 500,000 distinct CDR3 sequences; around 30% are singletons. By flow cytometry, patients selected for sequencing had shown an expansion of CD8+CD57+ cells. The sample comprised sorted CD4+, CD8+, or CD8+CD57+ T cells (not recorded which) from PBMCs. These receptors all stem from a human donor with aplastic anemia.

This clonotype has more than one count but fewer than ten. The chain carries TRBV27 and TRBJ1-6; 10 bases match TRBD1. Germline V gene lookup returns CDR1 MNHEY and CDR2 SMNVEV (reference sequence). The CDR3 runs to 15 residues. V lost 6 bases, J lost 8 bases, and 7 bases stayed unmatched. The CDR3 coding sequence is TGTGCCAGCAGCCTCTATGGGACAGGGGATTCACCCCTCCACTTT. Translated: CASSLYGTGDSPLHF.

As concerns this clonotype: A much larger clonotype is one base distant, so this may be a read error. This sequence joins TRBV19 and TRBJ2-3; the D gene is possibly TRBD1 (5 bases). The CDR3 has 15 residues. Germline V lookup: CDR1 LNHDA, CDR2 SQIVND (reference sequence). The chain's CDR3 is CAGSIRGASLDTQYF. DNA for the CDR3: TGTGCCGGTAGTATACGTGGGGCCAGTCTGGATACGCAGTATTTT.

At least ten counts were recorded for this clonotype. The rearrangement uses TRBV29-1 and TRBJ1-1, with 7 nucleotides matching TRBD1. CDR1 SQVTM and CDR2 ANQGSEA come from the germline V gene. This CDR3 is built from 14 residues. With 6 bases clipped from V and 7 bases from J, the junction kept 14 bases outside the gene matches. CDR3 residues: CSVPTKDRSFEAFF. In DNA form, the CDR3 reads TGCAGCGTCCCCACAAAGGACAGGTCCTTTGAAGCTTTCTTT. The full variable domain, with the rest looked up from reference TRBV29-1 and TRBJ1-1, is SAVISQKPSRDICQRGTSLTIQCQVDSQVTMMFWYRQQPGQSLTLIATANQGSEATYESGFVIDKFPISRPNLTFSTLTVSNMSPEDSSIYLCSVPTKDRSFEAFFGQGTRLTVV.

This clonotype was seen many times. The rearrangement links TRBV24-1 to TRBJ1-2, with TRBD1 identical over 8 bases. Germline V lookup: CDR1 KGHDR, CDR2 SFDVKD. This CDR3 is 15 amino acids long. V lost 5 bases and J lost 6; bases outside the gene matches: 10. The CDR3 DNA is TGTGCCACCAGTGGGTGTATCGACAGGGGTAATGGCTACACCTTC. This codes for CATSGCIDRGNGYTF.

The rearrangement links TRBV19 to TRBJ1-2; D is uncertain. Germline values: CDR1 LNHDA, CDR2 SQIVND (reference sequence). Trimming stripped 3 bases from V and 4 bases from J, with 9 bases between. The CDR3 totals 13 residues. The CDR3 DNA reads as TGTGCCAGTAGTATGTCCAGGACCTATGGCTACACCTTC. Encoded protein: CASSMSRTYGYTF. Full variable domain (missing parts from reference TRBV19 and TRBJ1-2): DGGITQSPKYLFRKEGQNVTLSCEQNLNHDAMYWYRQDPGQGLRLIYYSQIVNDFQKGDIAEGYSVSREKKESFPLTVTSAQKNPTAFYLCASSMSRTYGYTFGSGTRLTVV.

Concerning this clonotype itself: One junction end does not reproduce the germline sequence, and a read error may be involved. DNA for the CDR3: TGTGCCGGCAGCCCGGGGGCCTATGAGACCCAGTACTTC. Translation: CAGSPGAYETQYF. The rearrangement links TRBV9 to TRBJ2-5, with D tentatively TRBD1 or TRBD2 (6 bases each). Germline V gene lookup returns CDR1 SGDLS and CDR2 YYNGEE. This CDR3 region has 13 residues. Combining the CDR3 with reference TRBV9 and TRBJ2-5 gives the whole variable domain DSGVTQTPKHLITATGQRVTLRCSPRSGDLSVYWYQQSLDQGLQFLIQYYNGEERAKGNILERFSAQQFPDLHSELNLSSLELGDSALYFCAGSPGAYETQYFGPGTRLLVL.

This clonotype has a count of ten or more. V and J are TRBV24-1 and TRBJ2-1; D possibly corresponds to TRBD1 (5 bases). CDR3 length: 15 amino acids. Germline V gene sequence: CDR1 KGHDR, CDR2 SFDVKD. Between the trimmed V and J ends, which lost 6 bases and 4 bases, there was a span of 15 bases. Here the CDR3 DNA reads TGTGCCACCAGTTCGCAAAGGGGTTCGTACAATGAGCAGTTCTTC. Translation gives CATSSQRGSYNEQFF.

A single count supports this clonotype. This chain uses TRBV3-1 with TRBJ1-2; unclear D gene. V was cut by 1 base and J by 2 bases, with 8 bases left in between. Germline V gene data show CDR1 as LGHDT and CDR2 as YNNKEL (reference sequence). This CDR3 comprises 14 residues. CDR3 nucleotide sequence: TGTGCCAGCAGCCAAGGCAGAGAGAACTATGGCTACACCTTC. It codes for CASSQGRENYGYTF.

To note about this clonotype: A much larger clonotype is one base distant, so this may be a read error. J is TRBJ2-7 and V is TRBV4-1; TRBD1 matches at 7 bases. Trimming took 3 bases from V and 6 from J; bases not matched to a gene: 2. CDR1 and CDR2 (germline): MGHRA, YSYEKL. The CDR3 has 12 amino acids. CDR3 in amino acids: CASSQTGLEQYF. The CDR3 coding sequence is TGCGCCAGCAGCCAGACAGGGCTCGAGCAGTACTTC.

This chain joins TRBV19 and TRBJ1-3; D is uncertain. Trimming stripped 10 bases from V and 0 bases from J, with 13 bases between. This CDR3 is 14 amino acids long. Germline V gives CDR1 LNHDA, CDR2 SQIVND (reference sequence). This chain's CDR3 is CATTGRGSGNTIYF. Written as DNA, the CDR3 is TGTGCCACCACGGGCAGAGGCTCTGGAAACACCATATATTTT.

At least ten counts were recorded for this clonotype. CDR3 protein: CASSVDSFSPLHF. As DNA, the CDR3 is TGTGCCAGCAGCGTGGACAGCTTTTCACCCCTCCACTTT. The gene calls are TRBV9 and TRBJ1-6, with TRBD1 as a possible D gene (6 bases). Germline V gene sequence: CDR1 SGDLS, CDR2 YYNGEE. The CDR3 has 13 residues. Trimming removed 2 bases from V and 9 bases from J, with 9 bases in between.

This clonotype was detected ten times or more. This sequence joins TRBV4-3 and TRBJ1-2, with 7 bases identical to TRBD1. V was pared by 1 base and J by 4 bases, with 6 bases of the junction left unmatched. Germline CDR1 LGHNA, CDR2 YSLEER. This CDR3 has 15 amino acids. The CDR3 region is CASSQGTGDIYGYTF. The CDR3 nucleotides read TGCGCCAGCAGCCAAGGGACAGGAGATATCTATGGCTACACCTTC.

This clonotype was detected a few times. V is TRBV20-1 and J is TRBJ1-1; maybe TRBD1 (5 bases). V lost 0 bases and J lost 2, with 10 bases in between. This CDR3 has 14 amino acids. Germline CDR1 is DFQATT and CDR2 is SNEGSKA (reference sequence). DNA for the CDR3: TGCAGTGCTAGAGATGGCAGGGACAACACTGAAGCTTTCTTT. Protein sequence: CSARDGRDNTEAFF.

The CDR3 spells CSASTSVDEQFF. The CDR3 nucleotides read TGCAGTGCAAGCACTAGTGTGGATGAGCAGTTCTTC. V and J are TRBV20-1 and TRBJ2-1; D perhaps matches TRBD2 (5 bases). V lost 6 bases, J lost 8 bases, and 14 bases lay in between. Germline V gives CDR1 DFQATT, CDR2 SNEGSKA (reference sequence). This CDR3 region has 12 residues.

This chain links TRBV2 with TRBJ2-7, with a weak D call TRBD2 (6 bases). The CDR3 spans 17 residues. Germline V gene lookup returns CDR1 SNHLY and CDR2 FYNNEI. V dropped 8 bases and J dropped 1 base, with 24 bases sitting between them. CDR3 bases: TGTGCCAGCTCACCAGCGGGCCGAACCACCACTTCCTACGAGCAGTACTTC. This codes for CASSPAGRTTTSYEQYF.

The chain carries TRBV4-3 and TRBJ1-6, with D hard to call. V shed 3 bases and J shed 0 bases, with 12 bases lying between them. Germline CDR1 and CDR2: LGHNA and YSLEER. The CDR3 length is 17 residues. The CDR3 region has the DNA TGCGCCAGCAGCCATAGAAACTGGAGCTCCTATAATTCACCCCTCCACTTT. Its translation is CASSHRNWSSYNSPLHF.

The genes are TRBV2 and TRBJ1-2; D is undetermined. Per germline, CDR1 SNHLY and CDR2 FYNNEI. The V end was cut by 5 bases, the J end by 8 bases, with 9 bases between. The CDR3 covers 11 residues. CDR3 sequence: CASSRSWGYTF. DNA for the CDR3: TGTGCCAGCAGTCGGTCCTGGGGCTACACCTTC.

This clonotype was counted a few times. The genes are TRBV10-3 and TRBJ1-5; tentative D call: TRBD1 (5 bases). The length of the CDR3 is 15 residues. From germline, CDR1 is ENHRY and CDR2 SYGVKD. V shed 3 bases and J shed 1 base, with 10 bases lying between them. CDR3 DNA: TGTGCCATCAGTGAACCAGGGTTGAGCAATCAGCCCCAGCATTTT. It translates to CAISEPGLSNQPQHF.

Ten or more counts support this clonotype. The CDR3 loop is CASSQVDSNYGYTF. In DNA, the CDR3 is TGTGCCAGCAGCCAGGTGGACAGTAACTATGGCTACACCTTC. This sequence joins TRBV4-2 and TRBJ1-2; possible D gene TRBD1, 6 bases. CDR1 is LGHNA and CDR2 is YNFKEQ in the germline V gene. Trimming removed 3 bases from V and 1 base from J, with 9 bases in between. CDR3 length: 14 residues.

This clonotype was detected many times. The rearrangement joins TRBV20-1 to TRBJ1-2, with D possibly matching TRBD1 (6 bases). CDR1 is DFQATT, CDR2 SNEGSKA, per germline (reference sequence). The V gene lost 4 bases and the J gene lost 1 base, with 16 bases spanning the gap. CDR3 length: 15 residues. This CDR3 is CSAKPSGANNYGYTF. CDR3 nucleotide sequence: TGCAGTGCTAAGCCTTCGGGGGCAAATAACTATGGCTACACCTTC.

This clonotype was counted ten times or more. J is TRBJ2-7 and V is TRBV7-9; 8 bases map to TRBD2. CDR1 is SEHNR and CDR2 is FQNEAQ in the germline V gene (reference sequence). The V and J ends lost 4 bases and 0 bases, in that order; junction bases with no gene match: 5. The CDR3 length is 15 residues. The CDR3 bases are TGTGCCAGCAGCTCTATAGCGGGAAGCTCCTACGAGCAGTACTTC. This gives the protein CASSSIAGSSYEQYF. Combining the CDR3 with reference TRBV7-9 and TRBJ2-7 gives the whole variable domain DTGVSQNPRHKITKRGQNVTFRCDPISEHNRLYWYRQTLGQGPEFLTYFQNEAQLEKSRLLSDRFSAERPKGSFSTLEIQRTEQGDSAMYLCASSSIAGSSYEQYFGPGTRLTVT.

There are a few counts of this clonotype. The chain uses TRBV19 and TRBJ2-7, with TRBD1 as a possible D gene (5 bases). Trimming removed 11 bases from V and 6 bases from J, with 17 bases in between. The CDR3 totals 12 residues. Germline V gives CDR1 LNHDA, CDR2 SQIVND (reference sequence). CDR3 loop: CAWAAGYREQYF. CDR3 DNA sequence: TGTGCCTGGGCTGCAGGGTACCGCGAGCAGTACTTC.

In its sample, this clonotype was seen many times. The chain joins TRBV19 to TRBJ1-4; D call uncertain. Deletions cut 5 bases from V and 8 bases from J, with 9 bases between. CDR1 and CDR2 from the germline V gene are LNHDA and SQIVND (reference sequence). The CDR3 length is 12 residues. The CDR3 DNA reads TGTGCCAGTAGTGCGGCGGTAGAAAAACTGTTTTTT. Its protein is CASSAAVEKLFF. Full variable domain (rest looked up from reference TRBV19 and TRBJ1-4): DGGITQSPKYLFRKEGQNVTLSCEQNLNHDAMYWYRQDPGQGLRLIYYSQIVNDFQKGDIAEGYSVSREKKESFPLTVTSAQKNPTAFYLCASSAAVEKLFFGSGTQLSVL.

The table lists this clonotype with a few counts. J is TRBJ2-7 and V is TRBV6-5; D remains ambiguous. Germline loops: CDR1 MNHEY, CDR2 SVGAGI. CDR3 size: 14 residues. V lost 2 bases, J lost 0 bases, and 8 bases lay in between. CDR3 sequence reads: CASSYAVSSYEQYF. The DNA for the CDR3 is TGTGCCAGCAGTTACGCGGTCAGCTCCTACGAGCAGTACTTC.

With respect to this clonotype: The conserved phenylalanine or tryptophan is not found at the CDR3 terminus, so this likely reflects a read error. The DNA is omitted, as the CDR3 cannot be located on it reliably, and the CDR3 follows TCRdb's listing. The CDR3 loop reads CATSISLGQSE. The chain links TRBV15 to TRBJ1-5; the table names TRBD1, a call not compared with the DNA. The CDR3 comprises 11 residues, both ends counted. CDR1 and CDR2 (germline): LNHNV, YYDKDF (reference sequence).

The chain carries TRBV3-1 and TRBJ2-7; D perhaps matches TRBD2 (7 bases). This CDR3 has 17 amino acids. Germline V gene sequence: CDR1 LGHDT, CDR2 YNNKEL (reference sequence). V lost 0 bases and J lost 1, with 16 bases in between. CDR3 residues: CASSQDLGGGRSYEQYF. DNA for the CDR3: TGTGCCAGCAGCCAAGATCTTGGCGGGGGCCGTTCCTACGAGCAGTACTTC.

In this sample, this clonotype turned up a few times. The genes are TRBV9 and TRBJ1-5; D possibly corresponds to TRBD1 (5 bases). The germline gives CDR1 SGDLS, CDR2 YYNGEE. This CDR3 is 15 amino acids long. The V end lost 0 bases, the J end lost 1 base, and 8 bases lay between the germline ends. The CDR3 region has the DNA TGTGCCAGCAGCGTAGGGGGGACCAGCAATCAGCCCCAGCATTTT. Protein sequence: CASSVGGTSNQPQHF.